This section outlines one T cell receptor beta chain sequence together with its context. Its target is not known. These data are taken from a study of post-analysis software for immune sequencing data. At the level of the study: The cohort encompassed relapsing-remitting, secondary progressive and progressive-relapsing multiple sclerosis disease courses.

The germline V and J ends were trimmed by 3 bases and 13 bases, with 10 bases remaining between them. Germline CDR1 is SGHRS and CDR2 is YFSETQ. This CDR3 comprises 11 residues. Prepared libraries of TCR beta cDNA carried unique molecular identifiers. Input populations of 1 to 10 million T cells gave rise to approximately 500,000 cDNA molecules. TCRdb redid the calling of the PCR reads with MiXCR, one entry per CDR3 protein. The profile shows roughly 180,000 distinct CDR3 sequences, roughly 31% of them singletons. The study, taken as a whole, reports: Strong co-clustering by F measure was evident for samples that had been prepared in the same batch. Multiple sclerosis patients had significantly lower normalized Chao1 diversity than controls. About five TRBV segments appeared more often in patients than in controls, and TRBV5-6, TRBV5-1 and TRBV20-1 were among these.

The source of this sequence is a girl under 18 with multiple sclerosis. The chain couples TRBV5-1 to TRBJ1-4; the D gene is possibly TRBD1 (6 bases). The source material was blood. CDR3 sequence: CASSSRGGLFF. Here the CDR3 DNA reads TGCGCCAGCAGCTCCAGGGGTGGACTGTTTTTT. The variable domain in full, completed from reference TRBV5-1 and TRBJ1-4, reads KAGVTQTPRYLIKTRGQQVTLSCSPISGHRSVSWYQQTPGQGLQFLFEYFSETQRNKGNFPGRFSGRQFSNSRSEMNVSTLELGDSALYLCASSSRGGLFFGSGTQLSVL.